This TCR beta chain is from a study of OX40 agonist ivuxolimab in advanced cancers. Study-wide background: Patients in the trial were receiving intravenous ivuxolimab every 2 weeks, at doses of 0.01 to 10 mg/kg. Three patients, one with hepatocellular carcinoma and two with cutaneous melanoma, achieved partial responses.

For this clone: Antigen specificity is unknown.

Study-level findings and limits: What antigens the expanded peripheral T cells recognized was never established.

Repertoires were generated with immunoSEQ multiplex PCR, while TCRdb's copy carries only in-frame clones and drops some. This sample has tens of thousands of clones, with around 94% found just once. Germline CDR1 MNHEY, CDR2 SMNVEV (reference sequence). This CDR3 comprises 17 residues. V was shortened by 6 bases and J by 0 bases, with 19 bases between the two germline ends. This TCR came from an adult with an advanced solid tumor such as melanoma, head and neck, liver or kidney cancer. This chain connects TRBV27 to TRBJ2-3; D is unclear. This specimen consisted of CD4+ or CD8+ T cells sorted from blood, obtained in a trial of the OX40 agonist ivuxolimab. In nucleotides, the CDR3 is TGTGCCAGCAGGCGAGGCAGCCTTTCTTCTAGCACAGATACGCAGTATTTT. It encodes CASRRGSLSSSTDTQYF.